These T cell receptor beta chains were read from a single sample in a study of T cell responses to AZD1222 COVID-19 vaccine. Assay: immunoSEQ multiplex PCR; the TCRdb copy retains only in-frame clones and omits some. There are around 140,000 clones in the sample; roughly 92% occur only once, and 9% to 9.5% lies in the top ten. The sample consisted of peripheral blood, taken 28 days after the second AZD1222 dose. The receptors originated from an adult who received the AZD1222 COVID-19 vaccine. CDR3s include the opening cysteine and the closing phenylalanine or tryptophan. Fields, in order: V gene, J gene, D gene, clone size, CDR3 protein, CDR3 DNA. A D gene is named only where the DNA matches it firmly. Clone size is not always given. Where it is, it says once, few, many or a class for expanded clones.

TRBV5-4	TRBJ1-5	-	-	CASSFQGVNQPQHF	TGTGCCAGCAGTTTCCAGGGTGTCAATCAGCCCCAGCATTTT
TRBV19	TRBJ2-1	-	-	CASSIGDMGQQFF	TGTGCCAGTAGTATTGGTGACATGGGACAGCAGTTCTTC
TRBV6-5	TRBJ1-2	-	-	CASRNRDIFGYTF	TGTGCCAGCAGAAACCGGGACATATTTGGCTACACCTTC
TRBV15	TRBJ1-2	TRBD1	-	CATSRGTGGRLNYGYTF	TGTGCCACCAGCAGAGGGACAGGGGGCCGCTTGAACTATGGCTACACCTTC
TRBV7-2	TRBJ1-2	TRBD1	-	CASSLAGGQGGYGYTF	TGTGCCAGCAGCTTAGCAGGGGGACAGGGCGGATATGGCTACACCTTC
TRBV28	TRBJ1-2	-	once	CASSLWPADGYTF	TGTGCCAGCAGTTTATGGCCGGCGGATGGCTACACCTTC
TRBV2	TRBJ2-1	-	-	CASSEVPGGQQFF	TGTGCCAGCAGTGAAGTGCCTGGGGGTCAGCAGTTCTTC
TRBV7-9	TRBJ1-2	TRBD1	few	CASSWGGDRANYGYTF	TGTGCCAGCAGCTGGGGCGGGGACAGGGCTAACTATGGCTACACCTTC
TRBV11-2	TRBJ1-1	-	-	CASHVRDLMGDTEAFF	TGTGCCAGCCACGTGAGGGATCTTATGGGAGACACTGAAGCTTTCTTT
TRBV7-2	TRBJ2-1	-	-	CASSLGQGAFF	TGTGCCAGCAGCTTAGGTCAGGGCGCGTTCTTC
TRBV24-1	TRBJ2-5	-	-	CATSDPERGSGTQYF	TGTGCCACCAGTGATCCGGAAAGGGGTTCGGGGACCCAGTACTTC
TRBV6-5	TRBJ1-6	-	-	CASPKAGHGRRPLHF	TGTGCCAGCCCTAAGGCGGGACACGGTAGGAGACCCCTCCACTTT
TRBV15	TRBJ1-2	-	once	CATSSTGRPRGYTF	TGTGCCACCAGCAGTACAGGACGTCCTCGGGGCTACACCTTC
TRBV10-2	TRBJ2-2	TRBD2	-	CASSIAGNTGELFF	TGCGCCAGCAGCATAGCGGGAAACACCGGGGAGCTGTTTTTT
TRBV7-9	TRBJ1-1	-	-	CASSLGPRSSEAFF	TGTGCCAGCAGCTTAGGACCCAGGTCCTCCGAAGCTTTCTTT
TRBV7-9	TRBJ1-2	-	-	CASNGTPYGYTF	TGTGCCAGCAATGGGACACCCTATGGCTACACCTTC
TRBV11-3	TRBJ2-7	TRBD2	-	CASSRRDATSGRGSSYEQYF	TGTGCCAGCAGCCGCCGCGACGCGACTAGCGGGAGGGGGAGCTCCTACGAGCAGTACTTC
TRBV2	TRBJ2-5	TRBD2	-	CASSPGLAGVETQYF	TGTGCCAGCAGCCCAGGACTAGCGGGAGTGGAGACCCAGTACTTC
TRBV6-5	TRBJ2-2	TRBD2	once	CASSSGLAGTGELFF	TGTGCCAGCAGTTCGGGACTAGCAGGCACCGGGGAGCTGTTTTTT
TRBV4-2	TRBJ2-5	-	once	CASSQETSETQYF	TGTGCCAGCAGCCAAGAGACCTCAGAGACCCAGTACTTC
TRBV28	TRBJ2-6	TRBD1	once	CASSPGQGAPGANVLTF	TGTGCCAGCAGCCCGGGACAGGGGGCCCCTGGGGCCAACGTCCTGACTTTC
TRBV11-2	TRBJ2-1	-	-	CASSPERVPYNEQFF	TGTGCCAGCAGCCCGGAGCGGGTCCCCTACAATGAGCAGTTCTTC
TRBV7-9	TRBJ1-1	-	-	CASSLARRDGNTEAFF	TGTGCCAGCAGCTTAGCACGTCGGGATGGGAACACTGAAGCTTTCTTT
TRBV3-1/TRBV3-2	TRBJ2-1	TRBD2	-	CASSRTSGGGYNEQFF	TGTGCCAGCAGCCGGACTAGCGGGGGGGGTTACAATGAGCAGTTCTTC
TRBV4-1	TRBJ1-6	-	-	CASSPLFVPGGDSPLHF	TGCGCCAGCAGCCCATTGTTTGTTCCGGGTGGGGATTCACCCCTCCACTTT
TRBV3-1/TRBV3-2	TRBJ1-4	-	-	CASSQERATNEKLFF	TGTGCCAGCAGCCAAGAACGAGCAACTAATGAAAAACTGTTTTTT
TRBV7-2	TRBJ1-6	TRBD1	-	CASSFGQGASPLHF	TGTGCCAGCAGCTTCGGACAGGGGGCATCACCCCTCCACTTT
TRBV3-1/TRBV3-2	TRBJ1-1	TRBD1	-	CASSLGQGAEAFF	TGTGCCAGCAGCCTAGGACAGGGAGCTGAAGCTTTCTTT
TRBV2	TRBJ2-2	-	-	CASSDGRNTGELFF	TGTGCCAGCAGTGATGGCCGGAACACCGGGGAGCTGTTTTTT
TRBV2	TRBJ2-7	TRBD1	-	CASNPDRGAYEQYF	TGTGCCAGCAACCCGGACAGGGGGGCATACGAGCAGTACTTC
TRBV7-9	TRBJ2-7	-	-	CASSSGLNTNYEQYF	TGTGCCAGCAGCTCGGGACTTAACACCAACTACGAGCAGTACTTC
TRBV7-2	TRBJ2-5	-	-	CASSFRFQQETQYF	TGTGCCAGCAGCTTCAGGTTCCAACAAGAGACCCAGTACTTC
TRBV18	TRBJ1-2	-	-	CASSPRDTGDYGYTF	TGTGCCAGCTCACCACGGGACACAGGTGACTATGGCTACACCTTC
TRBV7-2	TRBJ1-2	-	-	CASSERPGQGYTF	TGTGCCAGCAGCGAGCGGCCCGGGCAAGGCTACACCTTC
TRBV27	TRBJ1-5	TRBD1	-	CASRQGASNQPQHF	TGTGCCAGTCGACAGGGGGCCAGCAATCAGCCCCAGCATTTT
TRBV30	TRBJ1-1	-	-	CAWTRGPNTEAFF	TGTGCCTGGACTAGGGGACCCAACACTGAAGCTTTCTTT
TRBV7-8	TRBJ1-2	-	-	CASSLVGDTIRDYGYTF	TGTGCCAGCAGCTTAGTGGGGGACACCATCCGCGACTATGGCTACACCTTC
TRBV11-1	TRBJ1-2	-	-	CASSAGRSTDYGYTF	TGTGCCAGCAGCGCTGGCCGGAGTACGGACTATGGCTACACCTTC
TRBV19	TRBJ2-1	TRBD1	-	CASRGKGARNEQFF	TGTGCCAGTAGAGGGAAGGGGGCGAGAAATGAGCAGTTCTTC
TRBV5-1	TRBJ1-2	TRBD1	-	CASSRDRDGYTF	TGCGCCAGCAGCAGGGACAGAGATGGCTACACCTTC
TRBV5-1	TRBJ1-5	-	-	CASSPWGGQGGNQPQHF	TGCGCCAGCAGCCCATGGGGCGGTCAGGGAGGGAATCAGCCCCAGCATTTT
TRBV24-1	TRBJ1-3	-	-	CATTISGNTIYF	TGTGCCACCACAATTTCTGGAAACACCATATATTTT
TRBV6-2/TRBV6-3	TRBJ2-2	-	once	CASSGHPNTGELFF	TGTGCCAGCAGTGGACACCCGAACACCGGGGAGCTGTTTTTT
TRBV3-1/TRBV3-2	TRBJ1-5	-	-	CASSQGGWPQHF	TGTGCCAGCAGCCAGGGGGGATGGCCCCAGCATTTT
TRBV30	TRBJ1-1	TRBD1	-	CAWRKGTGEGVNTEAFF	TGTGCCTGGAGAAAAGGGACAGGGGAAGGGGTGAACACTGAAGCTTTCTTT
TRBV6-2/TRBV6-3	TRBJ2-6	TRBD1	once	CASSYGLGQGFSGANVLTF	TGTGCCAGCAGTTACGGGTTAGGACAGGGGTTTTCTGGGGCCAACGTCCTGACTTTC